This TCR beta chain was recorded in a study of PD-L1 blockade in urothelial cancer. Study details: Men with urothelial cancer arising in the bladder made up about 90% of the roughly 29 patients. Each blood sample yielded a median of 141,255 T cells.

This clone has only one observation. A read error is likely, as this CDR3 ends without the conserved phenylalanine or tryptophan. Because the CDR3's place on the DNA is in doubt, the DNA is left out and the CDR3 is given as listed by TCRdb. From its first to its last residue, the CDR3 has 13 amino acids. Germline V gene data show CDR1 as MNHEY and CDR2 as SVGAGI. The time point here: pretreatment peripheral blood. Enrolled patients showed locally advanced or metastatic urothelial carcinoma. Profiled with immunoSEQ multiplex PCR; TCRdb holds only in-frame clones, not every one. The sample lists 70,000 to 100,000 clones, around 83% occurring once.

The specimen was PBMCs, collected around atezolizumab (anti-PD-L1) treatment. The receptor's source is a man in his 60s with urothelial cancer. This chain links TRBV6-5 with TRBJ1-5; the table's TRBD1 call for D was not verified on the DNA. CDR3 sequence: CASTSRDRGRLEL.